This TCR beta chain was documented in a study of blood T cell repertoires in COVID-19 (dated by TCRdb to about 2020). Notes on the research overall: Recovered participants in ImmuneRACE Cohort 3 were defined as having two consecutive negative NP/OP PCR tests, clearance from a healthcare professional, or resolution of symptoms. Samples from collaborators originated in the United States, Italy and Spain and spanned both the acute and convalescent phases of COVID-19. The material from the prospective study consisted of cDNA or gDNA derived from T cells, B-cell-depleted T cells, or PBMCs. The dataset comprised deeply sampled blood TCRbeta repertoires from subjects exposed to, actively infected with, or recovered from COVID-19. A freely available public database, intended as a resource for researchers studying the immune response to SARS-CoV-2, is where the repertoires were released. Samples came from the ongoing ImmuneRACE study (first 160 participants) plus 1,254 subjects from 6 global collaborators. A de-identified subject ID, COVID-19 status, age in years and sex were almost always included in the sample metadata. Where available, HLA class I and class II types were taken from metadata supplied by the sample provider and were not determined by assay-based typing.

The paper as a whole reports these results and caveats: Clinical and demographic metadata were provided uncurated, with the amount varying by source and participant.

TCRbeta CDR3 regions were amplified from genomic DNA by means of the immunoSEQ Assay, a bias-controlled multiplex PCR. The authors processed their data as follows. Nucleated cell counts per sample were estimated from amplification of reference gene primers within the assay. Sequence reads were collapsed and filtered to measure the absolute abundance of every unique TCRbeta CDR3 rearrangement. For each sample, productive Simpson clonality was calculated as the square root of Simpson's diversity index over productive rearrangements. TCRdb provides this immuneACCESS table in a form limited to in-frame rearrangements. Some clones are lacking; in checked studies, under half of them reflect an unresolved V gene, and why the rest are absent is not known. That table gives V, J and clone size, and the DNA gave D and trimming. Here the sample has some 330,000 clones; more than 75% occur a single time. The ten largest clones represent roughly 1.9% of the sample.

In the case of this clone: What this receptor recognizes is not known. No much larger clonotype is one base removed from it; base qualities were not supplied.

In the prospective study, participants were about 18 to 90 years old, resided in 20 to 30 geographic areas of the United States, and were enrolled through a virtual design. In the prospective study, participants were assigned to cohorts based on the clinical history participants reported in a screening survey and a study questionnaire. Mobile phlebotomists in the prospective study collected whole blood, serum and a nasopharyngeal or oropharyngeal swab from every participant. Prospective study participants could optionally give additional blood draws and questionnaires over an approximately 2-month period. Before DNA extraction, prospective study blood samples were shipped either frozen or at room temperature. From a lookup of the germline V gene, CDR1 and CDR2 are SGHDT and YYEEEE. The V end gives up 1 base and the J end 2 bases, leaving 8 bases in the junction not matched to a gene. The CDR3 contains 16 residues, cysteine and phenylalanine counted. The kept DNA is CDR3 alone, 48 bases in frame from the first base.

Sequenced: PBMCs or T cells enriched from blood (not recorded which). The V gene is TRBV5-6 and the J gene is TRBJ2-7; 8 bases in between match TRBD1. This TCR was recovered from a man aged 40-49 years in a cohort exposed to, infected with or recovered from COVID-19 (not recorded which). The CDR3 reads CASSLRPQGGTYEQYF. The nucleotides read TGTGCCAGCAGCTTGAGGCCACAGGGGGGAACCTACGAGCAGTACTTC.